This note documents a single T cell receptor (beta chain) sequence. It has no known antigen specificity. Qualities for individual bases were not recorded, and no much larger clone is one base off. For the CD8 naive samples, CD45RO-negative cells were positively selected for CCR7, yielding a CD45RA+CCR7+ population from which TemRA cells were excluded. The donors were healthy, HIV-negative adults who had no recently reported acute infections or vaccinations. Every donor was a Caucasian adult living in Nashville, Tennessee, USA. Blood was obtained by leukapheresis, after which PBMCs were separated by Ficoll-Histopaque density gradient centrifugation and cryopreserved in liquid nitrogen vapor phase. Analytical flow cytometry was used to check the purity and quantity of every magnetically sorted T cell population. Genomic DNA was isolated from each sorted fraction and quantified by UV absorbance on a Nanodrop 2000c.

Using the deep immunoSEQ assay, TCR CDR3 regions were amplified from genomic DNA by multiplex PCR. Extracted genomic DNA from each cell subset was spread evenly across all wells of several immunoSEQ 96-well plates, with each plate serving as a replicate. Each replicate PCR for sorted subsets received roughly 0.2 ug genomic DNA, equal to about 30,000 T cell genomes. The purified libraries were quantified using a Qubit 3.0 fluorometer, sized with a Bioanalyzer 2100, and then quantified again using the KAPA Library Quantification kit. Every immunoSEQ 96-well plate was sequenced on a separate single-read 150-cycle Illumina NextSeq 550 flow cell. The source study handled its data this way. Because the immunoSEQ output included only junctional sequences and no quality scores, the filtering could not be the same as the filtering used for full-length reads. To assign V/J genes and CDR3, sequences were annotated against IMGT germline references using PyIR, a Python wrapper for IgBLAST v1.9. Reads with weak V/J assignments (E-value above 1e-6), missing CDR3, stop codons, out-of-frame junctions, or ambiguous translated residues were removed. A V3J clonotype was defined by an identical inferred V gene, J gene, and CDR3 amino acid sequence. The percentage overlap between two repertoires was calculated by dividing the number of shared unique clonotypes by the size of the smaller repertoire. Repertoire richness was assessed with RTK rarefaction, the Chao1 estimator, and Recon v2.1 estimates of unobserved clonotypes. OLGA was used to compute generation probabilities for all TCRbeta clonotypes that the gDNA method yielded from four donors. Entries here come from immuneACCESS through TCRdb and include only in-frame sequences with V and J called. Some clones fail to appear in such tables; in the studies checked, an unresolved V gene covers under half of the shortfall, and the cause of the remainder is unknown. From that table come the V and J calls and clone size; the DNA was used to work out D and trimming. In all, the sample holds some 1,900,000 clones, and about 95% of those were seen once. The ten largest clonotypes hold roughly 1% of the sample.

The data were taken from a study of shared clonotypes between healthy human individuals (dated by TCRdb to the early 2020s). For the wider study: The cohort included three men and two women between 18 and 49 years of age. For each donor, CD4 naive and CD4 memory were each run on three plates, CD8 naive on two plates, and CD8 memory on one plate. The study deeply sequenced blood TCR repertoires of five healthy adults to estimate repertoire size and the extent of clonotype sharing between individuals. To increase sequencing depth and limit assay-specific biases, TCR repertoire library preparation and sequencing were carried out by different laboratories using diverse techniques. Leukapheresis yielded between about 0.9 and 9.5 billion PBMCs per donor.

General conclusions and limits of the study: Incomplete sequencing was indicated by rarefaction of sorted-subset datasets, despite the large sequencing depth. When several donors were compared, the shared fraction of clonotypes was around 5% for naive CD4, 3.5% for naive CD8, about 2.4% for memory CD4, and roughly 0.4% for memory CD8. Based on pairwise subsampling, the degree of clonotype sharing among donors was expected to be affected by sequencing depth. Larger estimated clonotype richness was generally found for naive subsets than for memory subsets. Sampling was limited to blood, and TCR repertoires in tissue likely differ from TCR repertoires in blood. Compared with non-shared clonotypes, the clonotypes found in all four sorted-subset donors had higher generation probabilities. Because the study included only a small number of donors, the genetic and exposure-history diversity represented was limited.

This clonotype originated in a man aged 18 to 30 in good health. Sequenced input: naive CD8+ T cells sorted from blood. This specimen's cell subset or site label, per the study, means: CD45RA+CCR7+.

The CDR3 is CASRLDRDTGELFF. The DNA sequence is given as TGTGCCAGTAGACTCGACAGGGACACCGGGGAGCTGTTTTTT. The chain is made from TRBV19 and TRBJ2-2; the junction holds 7 bases that match TRBD1. Looking up the germline V gene (reference sequence) yields CDR1 LNHDA and CDR2 SQIVND. The CDR3 contains 14 residues, cysteine and phenylalanine counted. The sequence is cut down to CDR3 DNA, 42 bases in frame from base 1. V and J are trimmed by 6 bases and 3 bases, and the gene matches miss 4 bases of the junction.